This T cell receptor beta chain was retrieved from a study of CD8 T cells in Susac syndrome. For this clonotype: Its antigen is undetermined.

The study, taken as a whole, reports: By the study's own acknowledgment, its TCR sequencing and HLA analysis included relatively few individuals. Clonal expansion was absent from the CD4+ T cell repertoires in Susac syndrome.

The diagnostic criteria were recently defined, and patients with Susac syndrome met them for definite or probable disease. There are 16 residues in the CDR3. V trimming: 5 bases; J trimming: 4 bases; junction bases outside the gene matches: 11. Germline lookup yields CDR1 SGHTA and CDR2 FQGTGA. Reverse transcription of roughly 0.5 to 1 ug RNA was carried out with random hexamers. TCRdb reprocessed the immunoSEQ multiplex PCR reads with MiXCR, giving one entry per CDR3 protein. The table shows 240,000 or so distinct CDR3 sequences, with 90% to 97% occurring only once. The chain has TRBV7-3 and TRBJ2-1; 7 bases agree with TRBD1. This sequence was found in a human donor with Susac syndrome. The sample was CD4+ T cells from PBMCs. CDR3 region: CASSTHPGTEYNEQFF. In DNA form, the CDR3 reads TGTGCCAGCAGCACTCACCCCGGGACAGAATACAATGAGCAGTTCTTC.